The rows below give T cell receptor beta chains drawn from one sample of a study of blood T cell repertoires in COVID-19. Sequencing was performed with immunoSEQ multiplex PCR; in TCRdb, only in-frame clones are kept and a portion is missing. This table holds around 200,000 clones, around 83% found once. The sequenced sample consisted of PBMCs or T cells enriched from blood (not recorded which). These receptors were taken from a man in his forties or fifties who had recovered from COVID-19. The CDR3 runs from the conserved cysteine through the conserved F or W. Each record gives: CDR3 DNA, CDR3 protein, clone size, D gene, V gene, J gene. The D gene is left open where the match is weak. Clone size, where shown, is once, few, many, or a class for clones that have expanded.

cdr3_nt: TGTGCCAGTACAGGGTCGGACACCGGGGAGCTGTTTTTT
cdr3_aa: CASTGSDTGELFF
clone_size: few
d_call: -
v_call: TRBV9
j_call: TRBJ2-2

cdr3_nt: TGCGCCAGCAGCTTGATTGCAGGGGGCGCTGAAGAAAAACTGTTTTTT
cdr3_aa: CASSLIAGGAEEKLFF
clone_size: -
d_call: TRBD1
v_call: TRBV5-1
j_call: TRBJ1-4

cdr3_nt: TGTGCCAGTAGTACCCCAATTCGGAATTCACCCCTCCACTTT
cdr3_aa: CASSTPIRNSPLHF
clone_size: -
d_call: -
v_call: TRBV19
j_call: TRBJ1-6

cdr3_nt: TGTGCCAGCATTATAACGAACACCGGGGAGCTGTTTTTT
cdr3_aa: CASIITNTGELFF
clone_size: -
d_call: -
v_call: TRBV6-5
j_call: TRBJ2-2

cdr3_nt: TGTGCCAGCAGACAGAGCAATCAGCCCCAGCATTTT
cdr3_aa: CASRQSNQPQHF
clone_size: -
d_call: -
v_call: TRBV28
j_call: TRBJ1-5

cdr3_nt: TGTGCCAGCAGCCAGACAGCTCGTGATAACTATGGCTACACCTTC
cdr3_aa: CASSQTARDNYGYTF
clone_size: -
d_call: -
v_call: TRBV16
j_call: TRBJ1-2

cdr3_nt: TGTGCCAGCAGCTTGCCCCTAGGGGACACTGAAGCTTTCTTT
cdr3_aa: CASSLPLGDTEAFF
clone_size: -
d_call: -
v_call: TRBV5-4
j_call: TRBJ1-1

cdr3_nt: TGCGCCAGCAGCGGGGGGGGAAGTACGCAGTATTTT
cdr3_aa: CASSGGGSTQYF
clone_size: once
d_call: TRBD2
v_call: TRBV10-1
j_call: TRBJ2-3

cdr3_nt: TGTGCCAGTAGTTCTCAGGGGGCGCGTTTTGGCTACACCTTC
cdr3_aa: CASSSQGARFGYTF
clone_size: -
d_call: TRBD1
v_call: TRBV19
j_call: TRBJ1-2

cdr3_nt: TGTGCCACCAGCAAATCCGGGACAGGGCACTACGAGCAGTACTTC
cdr3_aa: CATSKSGTGHYEQYF
clone_size: -
d_call: TRBD1
v_call: TRBV15
j_call: TRBJ2-7

cdr3_nt: TGTGCCAGCAGACCAGCGGGCGGGGAGCTGTTTTTT
cdr3_aa: CASRPAGGELFF
clone_size: few
d_call: -
v_call: TRBV28
j_call: TRBJ2-2

cdr3_nt: TGTGCCAGCAGCCAGCTTGTAGGCGGCGGGGGTGCCAATGAGCAGTTCTTC
cdr3_aa: CASSQLVGGGGANEQFF
clone_size: once
d_call: TRBD2
v_call: TRBV5-5
j_call: TRBJ2-1

cdr3_nt: TGTGCCAGCAGCTCCGGACAGGCTGGAAACACCATATATTTT
cdr3_aa: CASSSGQAGNTIYF
clone_size: -
d_call: TRBD1
v_call: TRBV5-6
j_call: TRBJ1-3

cdr3_nt: TGTGCCACCAGTGACCGCGGACAGGGGGTTACAGATACGCAGTATTTT
cdr3_aa: CATSDRGQGVTDTQYF
clone_size: -
d_call: TRBD1
v_call: TRBV24-1
j_call: TRBJ2-3

cdr3_nt: TGTGCCAGCAGTGCCCCTAGCGGGAGTTCAACCGAGCAGTACTTC
cdr3_aa: CASSAPSGSSTEQYF
clone_size: -
d_call: TRBD2
v_call: TRBV28
j_call: TRBJ2-7

cdr3_nt: TGTGCCAGCAGCTCCAGAAGGCCCGGGACAGGGAAAAATGGCTACACCTTC
cdr3_aa: CASSSRRPGTGKNGYTF
clone_size: -
d_call: TRBD1
v_call: TRBV7-8
j_call: TRBJ1-2

cdr3_nt: TGTGCCAGCAGTTCCTCCCCCCCGCGGAGCTCCTATAATTCACCCCTCCACTTT
cdr3_aa: CASSSSPPRSSYNSPLHF
clone_size: once
d_call: -
v_call: TRBV27
j_call: TRBJ1-6

cdr3_nt: TGTGCCAGCAGCCAAGATATGACAGATCTCTATGGCTACACCTTC
cdr3_aa: CASSQDMTDLYGYTF
clone_size: -
d_call: -
v_call: TRBV3-1/TRBV3-2
j_call: TRBJ1-2

cdr3_nt: TGTGCCAGCAGTCTCCTGGCACAGGGGCCCTCTGGCTACACCTTC
cdr3_aa: CASSLLAQGPSGYTF
clone_size: -
d_call: TRBD1
v_call: TRBV2
j_call: TRBJ1-2

cdr3_nt: TGTGCCAGCAGCTCCCTGGGCAGCGGGAGTCGGAATGAGCAGTTCTTC
cdr3_aa: CASSSLGSGSRNEQFF
clone_size: -
d_call: TRBD2
v_call: TRBV7-3
j_call: TRBJ2-1